The 25 T cell receptor beta chains below were found in one sample sequenced in a study of tumor-infiltrating lymphocytes in primary liver carcinoma. Each 20-30 mg portion of unsorted bulk tissue served as the source for co-extraction of RNA and DNA. Reverse transcription of about 0.5 ug total RNA with a constant-region primer produced TCR beta cDNA. ARM-PCR was slightly modified, and three nested multiplex PCR rounds with it gave rise to the TCR beta libraries. Running roughly 10 cycles apiece, the first two PCR rounds relied on TRBV1-TRBV30 forward primers together with a C-beta reverse primer. TCRdb used MiXCR to reprocess the multiplex PCR reads, holding one entry per CDR3 protein. Found here are under 45,000 distinct CDR3 sequences, about three quarters of them singletons; the top ten hold 19%. The material sequenced was liver tumor tissue from sampling region 2. The subset: tumor region T2, inferior pole. The receptor set was obtained from a man aged 35 to 55 with primary liver carcinoma and hepatitis B virus infection.

The V and J genes are TRBV29-1 and TRBJ1-1; D not resolved. Trimming cost V 2 bases and J 4 bases, with 14 bases left between them. CDR3 length equals 14 residues. CDR1 SQVTM and CDR2 ANQGSEA come from the germline V gene. CDR3 in amino acids: CSVERLDRRTEAFF. The CDR3 DNA sequence: TGCAGCGTTGAACGACTAGACCGACGCACTGAAGCTTTCTTT.

Of note for this clonotype: A read error may produce the germline difference seen at one junction end. This chain uses TRBV5-1 with TRBJ2-2; D tentatively reads TRBD1 or TRBD2 (5 bases each). This CDR3 region has 15 residues. The germline gives CDR1 SGHRS, CDR2 YFSETQ. Here the CDR3 DNA reads TGCGCCAGCAGTTCCGTGACAGCGAACACCGGGGAGCCGTTTTTT. This codes for CASSSVTANTGEPFF.

To note about this clonotype: Given the absence of the conserved phenylalanine or tryptophan at the CDR3 end, a read error is likely. This rearrangement joins TRBV20-1 to TRBJ2-5; D is undetermined. Trimming removed 0 bases from V and 2 bases from J, with 16 bases in between. The CDR3 covers 16 residues. Germline CDR1 is DFQATT and CDR2 is SNEGSKA (reference sequence). DNA for the CDR3: TGCAGTGCTAGAGATCCCAGCCTAGGATTTCAAGAGACCCAGTACTCC. Translation: CSARDPSLGFQETQYS.

At least ten counts were recorded for this clonotype. J is TRBJ1-2 and V is TRBV19; TRBD1 is a possible D gene (6 bases). CDR3 size: 13 residues. The V gene lost 7 bases and the J gene lost 4 bases, with 13 bases spanning the gap. CDR1 and CDR2 from the germline V gene are LNHDA and SQIVND (reference sequence). In DNA, the CDR3 is TGTGCCAGTACCCCAGGACAGCTCTATGGCTACACCTTC. Translation: CASTPGQLYGYTF.

This clonotype was detected a few times. One base away lies a much larger clone, so this may be a sequencing read error. This CDR3 fails to terminate in the conserved phenylalanine or tryptophan, so it likely reflects a read error. The gene calls are TRBV11-2 and TRBJ2-5; weak D call: TRBD1 (6 bases). Germline V gene data show CDR1 as SGHAT and CDR2 as FQNNGV. The ends were cut back, 2 bases at V and 5 bases at J, with 12 bases in the middle. CDR3 length: 14 amino acids. The CDR3: CASSLYRDRETQYL. CDR3 DNA: TGTGCCAGCAGCTTATACAGGGATAGGGAGACCCAGTACCTC.

Remarks on this clonotype: At one end, the junction sequence differs from germline, possibly due to a read error. V and J are TRBV4-2 and TRBJ1-2, with D maybe TRBD1 (6 bases). The CDR3 is made up of 14 amino acids. Germline assignment: CDR1 LGHNA and CDR2 YNFKEQ. CDR3: CASNQEWTDDCYTF. CDR3 DNA: TGTGCCAGCAACCAAGAATGGACAGATGATTGCTATACCTTC.

As concerns this clonotype: The junction departs from germline at one end; a sequencing error may be responsible. The V and J genes are TRBV11-2 and TRBJ1-1; D is unclear. The CDR3 spans 16 residues. Germline assignment: CDR1 SGHAT and CDR2 FQNNGV. In nucleotides, the CDR3 is TGTGCTAGCAGCTTAGACTTTAGATGGGCGAACACTAAAGCTTTCTTT. Protein: CASSLDFRWANTKAFF.

This clonotype is medium-sized (0.01 to 0.1%) in the sample. This chain uses TRBV12-3 or TRBV12-4 with TRBJ1-2; TRBD1 is a possible D gene (6 bases). V dropped 2 bases and J dropped 8 bases, with 12 bases sitting between them. The CDR3 contains 13 residues. DNA of the CDR3: TGTGCCAGCAGTTTAACAGGGCTAGTCGGCTACACCTTC. It is translated as CASSLTGLVGYTF.

As regards this clonotype: At one end the junction does not follow the germline gene, possibly because of a read error. This sequence joins TRBV5-5 and TRBJ1-1; 9 nucleotides agree with TRBD1. CDR1 SGHKS and CDR2 YYEKEE come from the germline V gene (reference sequence). There are 16 residues in the CDR3. The CDR3 DNA reads as TGTGCTAGCAGCTTGGGGGACAGGGTTTCTTCGGCTGAAGCTTTCTTT. Protein: CASSLGDRVSSAEAFF.

This clonotype is a singleton in its sample. The CDR3 carries no conserved terminal phenylalanine or tryptophan, so it likely arises from a read error. The chain combines TRBV6-5 with TRBJ2-1, with 9 bases identical to TRBD1. With 4 bases clipped from V and 5 bases from J, the junction kept 3 bases outside the gene matches. Germline lookup yields CDR1 MNHEY and CDR2 SVGAGI. This CDR3 has 14 amino acids. The CDR3 protein is CASSLQGADNEQFL. For the CDR3, the DNA is TGTGCCAGCAGTTTACAGGGGGCGGACAATGAGCAGTTCCTC.

This clonotype was seen ten or more times. The chain recombines TRBV30 with TRBJ2-3, with a tentative D call TRBD2 (5 bases). Germline V gene sequence: CDR1 GTSNPN, CDR2 SVGIG (reference sequence). The CDR3 extends over 14 amino acids. V dropped 2 bases and J dropped 1 base, with 10 bases sitting between them. The CDR3 region has the DNA TGTGCCTGGAGTTGGGAGAAGGGCACAGATACGCAGTATTTT. Translating gives CAWSWEKGTDTQYF. The entire variable domain, with the rest obtained from reference TRBV30 and TRBJ2-3, is as follows: SQTIHQWPATLVQPVGSPLSLECTVEGTSNPNLYWYRQAAGRGLQLLFYSVGIGQISSEVPQNLSASRPQDRQFILSSKKLLLSDSGFYLCAWSWEKGTDTQYFGPGTRLTVL.

The chain couples TRBV6-2 or TRBV6-3 to TRBJ2-5, with 8 bases matching TRBD2. Per germline, CDR1 MNHEY and CDR2 SVGEGT. CDR3 length equals 15 residues. V dropped 8 bases and J dropped 4; count of bases not matched to a gene: 12. The CDR3 bases are TGTGCCAGCTCCTTAGCGGGATGCGAGCGAGAGACCCAGTACTTC. Translating gives CASSLAGCERETQYF.

The chain couples TRBV5-1 to TRBJ1-1; possibly TRBD1 for D (6 bases). This CDR3 has 14 amino acids. The germline gives CDR1 SGHRS, CDR2 YFSETQ. Trimming cost V 4 bases and J 8 bases, with 18 bases left between them. For the CDR3, the DNA is TGCGCCAGCAGCGCCGCAGGGGACTATACCGAAGCTTTCTTT. Its protein is CASSAAGDYTEAFF.

This clonotype was seen just once. Sequence at one end of the junction differs from germline and may be a read error. Written as DNA, the CDR3 is TGTGCCATCAGTTTGTCGACTAGCGGGCCTTCCTACAATGATCAGTTCTTC. This codes for CAISLSTSGPSYNDQFF. The V and J genes are TRBV28 and TRBJ2-1; 10 bases agree with TRBD2. CDR1 is MDHEN and CDR2 is SYDVKM in the germline V gene. This CDR3 region has 17 residues.

Comment on this clonotype: Likely a read error: the CDR3 ends without its conserved phenylalanine or tryptophan. It is unclear where the CDR3 begins or ends on the DNA, so no DNA is shown, and the CDR3 is as TCRdb lists it. The J gene is TRBJ2-7, the V gene TRBV29-1; the table gives TRBD2 as D, unverified against the DNA. The CDR3 sequence runs 15 residues, both termini included. Germline V gene data show CDR1 as SQVTM and CDR2 as ANQGSEA. The CDR3 here is CSVRPSRVKSYEQCI.

Notes on this clonotype: A read error may account for a junction end that differs from germline. The rearrangement uses TRBV5-4 and TRBJ1-6; D unresolved. The CDR3 is 12 amino acids. Germline V gene lookup returns CDR1 SGHNT and CDR2 YYREEE (reference sequence). CDR3 residues: CASSHDDSPLLF. Written as DNA, the CDR3 is TGTGCCAGCAGCCACGATGATTCACCCCTCCTCTTT.

With respect to this clonotype: The junction does not match germline at one end; this may be a read error. The genes are TRBV7-9 and TRBJ2-7, with 13 positions matching TRBD2. The germline V gene has CDR1 SEHNR and CDR2 FQNEAQ (reference sequence). The CDR3 consists of 19 residues. Written as DNA, the CDR3 is TGTGCCAGCAGCATAATCTCGACTAGCGGGAGGCCCAGCTCCTACGAACAGTACTTC. This codes for CASSIISTSGRPSSYEQYF.

Comments on this clonotype: An end of the junction does not agree with germline; a read error may underlie this. CDR3 residues: CASSATGLAEEQFF. The CDR3 region has the DNA TGCGCCAGCAGCGCAACGGGACTAGCGGAGGAGCAATTCTTC. V and J are TRBV5-1 and TRBJ2-1; 11 nucleotides line up with TRBD2. The CDR3 length is 14 residues. CDR1 and CDR2 (germline): SGHRS, YFSETQ.

Of note for this clonotype: The germline gene is not matched at one end of the junction; a read error may be the cause. This sequence joins TRBV4-2 and TRBJ2-3; TRBD2 matches at 10 bases. Germline CDR1 is LGHNA and CDR2 is YNFKEQ. The CDR3 consists of 19 residues. CDR3 sequence reads: CTSSQWEAGGPVGTNTQYF. CDR3 DNA sequence: TGTACCAGCAGCCAATGGGAAGCGGGAGGGCCGGTTGGGACAAATACGCAGTATTTT.

About this clonotype itself: Just one base apart from a much larger clone, this may be a read error. The chain is built from TRBV25-1 and TRBJ2-2; no clear D gene. This CDR3 is 12 amino acids long. In germline, CDR1 is MGHDK, CDR2 SYGVNS. The chain's CDR3 is CAISKPTGELFF. Here the CDR3 DNA reads TGTGCCATCAGTAAGCCCACCGGGGAGCTGTTTTTT. Full variable domain (rest looked up from reference TRBV25-1 and TRBJ2-2): EADIYQTPRYLVIGTGKKITLECSQTMGHDKMYWYQQDPGMELHLIHYSYGVNSTEKGDLSSESTVSRIRTEHFPLTLESARPSHTSQYLCAISKPTGELFFGEGSRLTVL.

Turning to this clonotype: The germline gene is not matched at one end of the junction; a read error may be the cause. The chain carries TRBV11-3 and TRBJ2-7; 7 bases fit TRBD2. The CDR3 consists of 14 residues. Germline V gene lookup returns CDR1 SGHNT and CDR2 YENEEA. Here the CDR3 reads CTSSPGEGDYEHYF. The CDR3, as DNA: TGTACCAGTAGCCCTGGAGAAGGGGACTACGAGCACTACTTC.

Worth noting for this clonotype: A read error may produce the germline difference seen at one junction end. The chain uses TRBV11-1 and TRBJ1-6; the D gene is possibly TRBD1 (5 bases). The CDR3 contains 13 residues. Germline V gives CDR1 SGHAT, CDR2 FQDESV (reference sequence). The CDR3 is CASGWTLVSLLHF. CDR3 DNA sequence: TGTGCCAGCGGCTGGACACTGGTTTCACTCCTCCACTTT.

As concerns this clonotype: The junction does not match germline at one end; this may be a read error. This chain uses TRBV11-3 with TRBJ2-1; D is uncertain. Germline V gives CDR1 SGHNT, CDR2 YENEEA. CDR3 size: 14 residues. CDR3 DNA sequence: TGTGCCAGCAGCTTAGGGGTCATTAACAATGAGCAATTCTTC. Encoded protein: CASSLGVINNEQFF.

This clonotype was detected only a few times. This clone may be a read error of a much larger clone one base away. The rearrangement links TRBV28 to TRBJ1-5; no clear D. Germline V lookup: CDR1 MDHEN, CDR2 SYDVKM. The CDR3 is 13 amino acids. With 7 bases removed from V and 6 bases from J, the gap between germline ends came to 13 bases. The CDR3 bases are TGTGCCAGCACTAGTAACGTGGGTCAGCCCCAGCATTTT. Residues: CASTSNVGQPQHF.

On this clonotype itself: The conserved phenylalanine or tryptophan is not found at the CDR3 terminus, so this likely reflects a read error. CDR3 residues: CSAGEGTGEQYL. The CDR3 DNA reads TGTAGCGCCGGGGAGGGGACGGGAGAGCAGTACTTG. The chain employs TRBV29-1 and TRBJ2-7, with 7 bases aligning to TRBD2. Germline lookup yields CDR1 SQVTM and CDR2 ANQGSEA. The CDR3 loop spans 12 amino acids.